Following are 26 T cell receptor beta chains from one sample sequenced in a study of identical twins. TCRdb called the 5' RACE reads again in MiXCR, with one record for every CDR3 protein. The table lists 450,000 or so distinct CDR3 sequences, 20% to 30% of them singletons. A further study also used this sample, focusing on T cells expressing NK-cell markers.

Sequences were obtained from CD4+ T cells sorted from blood. Every receptor here comes from a woman between 18 and 29 years old in good health.

This clonotype was picked up a small number of times. The V and J genes are TRBV2 and TRBJ2-7; 11 nucleotides line up with TRBD2. Trimming removed 8 bases from V and 4 bases from J; junction bases left unmatched: 7. The germline V gene has CDR1 SNHLY and CDR2 FYNNEI. CDR3 size: 14 residues. As DNA, the CDR3 is TGTGCCAGCGCTATAGCGGGAGGGCCTTACGAGCAGTACTTC. It codes for CASAIAGGPYEQYF.

The chain has TRBV4-3 and TRBJ2-7; no definite D call. Germline V gives CDR1 LGHNA, CDR2 YSLEER. The CDR3 length is 15 residues. Trimming stripped 0 bases from V and 0 bases from J, with 9 bases between. This chain's CDR3 is CASSQDGRVSYEQYF. In nucleotides, the CDR3 is TGCGCCAGCAGCCAAGATGGACGGGTCTCCTACGAGCAGTACTTC.

The CDR3 is CASSALVGKSNQPQHF. The CDR3 DNA follows: TGTGCCAGCAGCGCGCTGGTAGGGAAAAGCAATCAGCCCCAGCATTTT. The gene calls are TRBV7-8 and TRBJ1-5; D call uncertain. Germline CDR1 SGHVS, CDR2 FQNEAQ. V shed 5 bases and J shed 1 base, with 15 bases lying between them. This CDR3 is built from 16 residues.

The sample holds a few counts of this clonotype. V is TRBV10-3 and J is TRBJ2-3, with TRBD1 matching 7 bases. The ends lost 0 bases at V and 2 bases at J; junction bases unmatched: 2. CDR1 is ENHRY and CDR2 is SYGVKD in the germline V gene. The CDR3 contains 15 residues. CDR3 nucleotides: TGTGCCATCAGTGAGTCAGACAGGGACACAGATACGCAGTATTTT. This translates into CAISESDRDTDTQYF.

The gene calls are TRBV6-5 and TRBJ2-3, with D maybe TRBD2 (6 bases). Germline V gene sequence: CDR1 MNHEY, CDR2 SVGAGI. Trimming removed 4 bases at V and 3 bases at J, with 11 bases between. The CDR3 runs to 14 residues. CDR3 in DNA: TGTGCCAGCAGTTCCATACTAGCTACAGATACGCAGTATTTT. This codes for CASSSILATDTQYF.

This clonotype was counted between two and nine times. The chain joins TRBV27 to TRBJ2-7, with 8 bases aligning to TRBD2. Per the germline V gene, CDR1 is MNHEY and CDR2 is SMNVEV (reference sequence). The CDR3 covers 15 residues. The ends lost 8 bases at V and 5 bases at J; junction bases unmatched: 14. Written as DNA, the CDR3 is TGTGCCAGCCGGGGGGGTGGACAGTACCCTCACGAGCAGTACTTC. Translated: CASRGGGQYPHEQYF.

The rearrangement joins TRBV4-3 to TRBJ2-1; the D is unclear. The CDR3 covers 14 residues. Germline values: CDR1 LGHNA, CDR2 YSLEER. The V end lost 0 bases, the J end lost 2 bases, and 5 bases lay between the germline ends. CDR3 loop: CASSQDLAYNEQFF. DNA of the CDR3: TGCGCCAGCAGCCAAGATCTAGCCTACAATGAGCAGTTCTTC.

V gene TRBV7-6 combines with J gene TRBJ2-3; unclear D gene. V lost 5 bases, J lost 5 bases, and 14 bases lay in between. This CDR3 contains 14 residues. Looked up from germline, CDR1 is SGHVS and CDR2 is FNYEAQ. CDR3 sequence (DNA): TGTGCCAGCAGCCGGGCCGCTTTTGTAGATACGCAGTATTTT. Amino acids: CASSRAAFVDTQYF.

This clonotype occurred a few times. The chain is built from TRBV20-1 and TRBJ2-1; a possible D gene is TRBD2 (6 bases). Per germline, CDR1 DFQATT and CDR2 SNEGSKA (reference sequence). Trimming cost V 6 bases and J 6 bases, with 18 bases left between them. The length of the CDR3 is 14 residues. The CDR3 loop reads CSATDRGGPNEQFF. The CDR3 DNA reads TGCAGTGCGACTGACAGAGGAGGGCCCAATGAGCAGTTCTTC.

This sequence joins TRBV20-1 and TRBJ2-1; weak D call: TRBD2 (7 bases). V was shortened by 6 bases and J by 4 bases, with 19 bases between the two germline ends. The CDR3 is 15 residues long. The germline V gene has CDR1 DFQATT and CDR2 SNEGSKA (reference sequence). The CDR3 DNA follows: TGCAGTGCCCCAAGCAGGGGAGGGCCTTACAATGAGCAGTTCTTC. This translates into CSAPSRGGPYNEQFF.

The chain links TRBV20-1 to TRBJ2-7; D gene uncertain. Trimming removed 2 bases at V and 2 bases at J, with 10 bases between. The CDR3 runs to 13 residues. From germline, CDR1 is DFQATT and CDR2 SNEGSKA (reference sequence). CDR3 in DNA: TGCAGTGCTAGACACGGACGGACCTACGAGCAGTACTTC. Residues: CSARHGRTYEQYF.

In its sample, this clonotype was seen a few times. This chain links TRBV11-1 with TRBJ2-4, with a possible D match to TRBD2 (5 bases). Looked up from germline, CDR1 is SGHAT and CDR2 is FQDESV (reference sequence). The CDR3 is 14 amino acids. Between the trimmed V and J ends, which lost 2 bases and 9 bases, there was a span of 14 bases. The CDR3: CASSLIRTSGIQYF. The CDR3 DNA follows: TGTGCCAGCAGCTTAATCCGAACTAGTGGCATTCAGTACTTC.

The genes are TRBV11-3 and TRBJ2-1; 7 bases are a match to TRBD2. V shed 5 bases, J shed 6 bases, and the junction held 4 bases outside the gene matches. Germline values: CDR1 SGHNT, CDR2 YENEEA. CDR3 length: 13 residues. In nucleotides, the CDR3 is TGTGCCAGCAGCCCGCGGGAGCGCAATGAGCAGTTCTTC. Its translation: CASSPRERNEQFF.

This sequence joins TRBV20-1 and TRBJ2-5; 10 positions match TRBD2. The germline V gene encodes CDR1 DFQATT and CDR2 SNEGSKA (reference sequence). The CDR3 spans 16 residues. V dropped 1 base and J dropped 1; count of bases not matched to a gene: 6. The CDR3 DNA reads TGCAGTGCTAGAGGGGGCACTAGCGGGATCCAAGAGACCCAGTACTTC. Translation gives CSARGGTSGIQETQYF.

The rearrangement links TRBV7-2 to TRBJ1-5; unclear D gene. The CDR3 loop spans 12 amino acids. Germline-derived CDR1 and CDR2 are SGHTA and FQGNSA. The V end lost 5 bases, the J end lost 9 bases, and 11 bases lay between the germline ends. CDR3 residues: CASSARVGPQHF. The CDR3, as DNA: TGTGCCAGCAGCGCTCGGGTAGGGCCCCAGCATTTT.

This clonotype was seen only a few times. The chain combines TRBV7-2 with TRBJ2-7, with D unclear. Germline V gene data show CDR1 as SGHTA and CDR2 as FQGNSA. Trimming took 5 bases from V and 6 from J, leaving 26 bases between them. The CDR3 has 17 amino acids. CDR3 in DNA: TGTGCCAGCAGCCACTCCCCCTTTGGCTCTACTCTCGGCGAGCAGTACTTC. Its protein is CASSHSPFGSTLGEQYF. Filled out from reference TRBV7-2 and TRBJ2-7, the complete variable domain reads GAGVSQSPSNKVTEKGKDVELRCDPISGHTALYWYRQSLGQGLEFLIYFQGNSAPDKSGLPSDRFSAERTGGSVSTLTIQRTQQEDSAVYLCASSHSPFGSTLGEQYFGPGTRLTVT.

The chain employs TRBV6-1 and TRBJ1-5; 7 positions match TRBD1. The CDR3 sequence is 14 residues long. CDR1 MNHNS and CDR2 SASEGT come from the germline V gene. V lost 6 bases, J lost 7 bases, and 9 bases stayed unmatched. CDR3 bases: TGTGCCAGCAGGGCAACAGGGGAGCGGCAGCCCCAGCATTTT. This sequence encodes CASRATGERQPQHF.

This clonotype was detected many times. This chain joins TRBV29-1 and TRBJ2-5, with D possibly TRBD1 on 6 matching bases. Germline V CDR1 and CDR2: SQVTM, ANQGSEA. The CDR3 runs 14 residues. Between the trimmed V and J ends, which lost 5 bases and 4 bases, there was a span of 17 bases. The CDR3 bases are TGCAGCGTTCTAGGGGACATCTCCGGAGAGACCCAGTACTTC. This translates into CSVLGDISGETQYF. Using reference TRBV29-1 and TRBJ2-5 for the parts outside the CDR3, the full variable domain is SAVISQKPSRDICQRGTSLTIQCQVDSQVTMMFWYRQQPGQSLTLIATANQGSEATYESGFVIDKFPISRPNLTFSTLTVSNMSPEDSSIYLCSVLGDISGETQYFGPGTRLLVL.

The chain uses TRBV20-1 and TRBJ2-7; D is unclear. There are 15 residues in the CDR3. CDR1 is DFQATT and CDR2 is SNEGSKA in the germline V gene (reference sequence). V lost 6 bases and J lost 0, with 18 bases in between. The CDR3 is CSATRSPGSSYEQYF. CDR3 sequence (DNA): TGCAGTGCCACACGAAGCCCGGGTTCCTCCTACGAGCAGTACTTC.

The chain employs TRBV5-1 and TRBJ2-1; 8 bases fit TRBD2. This CDR3 comprises 16 residues. J was trimmed by 9 bases and V by 0 bases; bases with no gene match: 11. CDR1 is SGHRS and CDR2 is YFSETQ in the germline V gene. The CDR3 protein is CASSLGSSGSIVEQFF. The CDR3 nucleotides read TGCGCCAGCAGCTTGGGGTCGAGCGGGAGTATCGTTGAGCAGTTCTTC.

The chain recombines TRBV7-6 with TRBJ2-7, with D tentatively TRBD2 (6 bases). CDR1 is SGHVS and CDR2 is FNYEAQ in the germline V gene. V lost 9 bases, J lost 6 bases, and 18 bases lay in between. CDR3 size: 13 residues. The CDR3 DNA reads TGTGCCAGTGGATCTAGCGTCTACGCCGAGCAGTACTTC. Its translation: CASGSSVYAEQYF.

The chain employs TRBV18 and TRBJ2-7; no clear D gene. The CDR3 sequence is 13 residues long. CDR1 KGHSH and CDR2 LQKENI come from the germline V gene. V was clipped by 0 bases and J by 6 bases, with 9 bases between them. The CDR3 loop is CASSPPVWGEQYF. In DNA form, the CDR3 reads TGTGCCAGCTCACCACCAGTTTGGGGCGAGCAGTACTTC.

The chain carries TRBV12-3 or TRBV12-4 and TRBJ1-6, with TRBD1 matching 8 bases. The length of the CDR3 is 14 residues. Trimming removed 4 bases from V and 7 bases from J; junction bases left unmatched: 3. This CDR3 reads CASSWGTGNSPLHF. The CDR3, as DNA: TGTGCCAGCAGTTGGGGGACAGGCAATTCACCCCTCCACTTT.

This chain uses TRBV20-1 with TRBJ2-7; D is undetermined. V was trimmed by 3 bases and J by 3 bases, leaving 12 bases between them. The CDR3 is 13 amino acids. Germline assignment: CDR1 DFQATT and CDR2 SNEGSKA (reference sequence). DNA for the CDR3: TGCAGTGCTAGTTCTGGGGTCCTCTACGAGCAGTACTTC. It encodes CSASSGVLYEQYF.

The chain recombines TRBV5-1 with TRBJ2-7; 7 positions match TRBD1. V lost 5 bases and J lost 0; bases outside the gene matches: 8. From germline, CDR1 is SGHRS and CDR2 YFSETQ. The CDR3 is 15 amino acids. CDR3 nucleotide sequence: TGCGCCAGCAGTACCGGGACAGTGATCTCCTACGAGCAGTACTTC. Protein: CASSTGTVISYEQYF.

V usage is TRBV14 and J usage is TRBJ2-5; D is perhaps TRBD2 (6 bases). CDR1 and CDR2 from the germline V gene are SGHDN and FVKESK. V lost 4 bases and J 3 bases, leaving 12 bases between the germline ends. The CDR3 covers 14 residues. CDR3 in DNA: TGTGCCAGCAGCCCCCGGAGGGGAGAAGAGACCCAGTACTTC. It specifies CASSPRRGEETQYF.